This TCR beta chain was recorded in a study of blood T cell repertoires in COVID-19. In the study's own analysis: Amplifying reference gene primers gave estimates of nucleated cell counts. Some clones are missing from TCRdb's copy, which holds only in-frame ones; the method was immunoSEQ multiplex PCR. From that table come the V and J calls and clone size; the DNA was used to work out D and trimming. This table has around 94,000 clones, about 80% appearing once. Material: peripheral blood. The TCR originated in a human donor in a cohort sampled during active COVID-19.

Here the CDR3 DNA reads TGTGCCAGCAGGAATTCAGGGGTGGGCTACACCTTC. It yields the protein CASRNSGVGYTF. J is TRBJ1-2 and V is TRBV6-5; possible D gene TRBD1, 6 bases. V was cut by 6 bases and J by 8 bases, with 13 bases left in between. The germline gives CDR1 MNHEY, CDR2 SVGAGI. This CDR3 spans 12 amino acids.